This T cell receptor (beta chain) was identified during a study of T-cell reconstitution after alpha-beta-depleted transplantation in children. There are many counts of this clonotype. The TCRbeta library incorporated unique molecular identifiers. TCRdb used MiXCR to reprocess the PCR reads, holding one entry per CDR3 protein. The data contain about 230,000 distinct CDR3 sequences, around 9.7% of them singletons. Trimming took 4 bases from V and 4 from J, leaving 7 bases between them. The CDR3 is 12 amino acids. The germline V gene encodes CDR1 SEHNR and CDR2 FQNEAQ (reference sequence). The V and J genes are TRBV7-9 and TRBJ1-2, with a weak D call TRBD1 (5 bases). The source was PBMCs from the stem cell graft donor, collected from the stem cell graft. This TCR derives from a human donor who donated a stem cell graft to a child with SCID. The CDR3 loop reads CASSYDSYGYTF. The DNA for the CDR3 is TGTGCCAGCAGCTACGACAGCTATGGCTACACCTTC.